Listed here are 2 T cell receptor beta chains from one sample, sequenced in a study of shared clonotypes between healthy human individuals. Sequenced by immunoSEQ multiplex PCR; TCRdb stores in-frame clones only, minus some. Here the sample spans about 490,000 clones, over 60% being singletons. Sequences were obtained from PBMCs. The receptors were sampled from a woman between 40 and 50 years old in good health. Some clones in this sample may be carry-over from other donors' samples.

V and J are TRBV5-5 and TRBJ1-4; D unclear. CDR3 length equals 13 residues. Trimming shortened V by 1 base and J by 7 bases, and 8 bases separated the two germline ends. CDR1 SGHKS and CDR2 YYEKEE come from the germline V gene (reference sequence). The CDR3 region has the DNA TGTGCCAGCAGCTTGCGGGGTGGTGAAAAACTGTTTTTT. It specifies CASSLRGGEKLFF.

This clone was recorded at least ten times. This chain links TRBV5-4 with TRBJ2-5, with TRBD2 matching 12 bases. Germline V gives CDR1 SGHNT, CDR2 YYREEE (reference sequence). V shed 4 bases and J 2 bases; nucleotides not matched to a gene: 12. The CDR3 loop spans 18 amino acids. CDR3: CASSRGTSGPQSQETQYF. In nucleotides, the CDR3 is TGTGCCAGCAGCAGGGGGACTAGCGGGCCCCAAAGTCAAGAGACCCAGTACTTC.